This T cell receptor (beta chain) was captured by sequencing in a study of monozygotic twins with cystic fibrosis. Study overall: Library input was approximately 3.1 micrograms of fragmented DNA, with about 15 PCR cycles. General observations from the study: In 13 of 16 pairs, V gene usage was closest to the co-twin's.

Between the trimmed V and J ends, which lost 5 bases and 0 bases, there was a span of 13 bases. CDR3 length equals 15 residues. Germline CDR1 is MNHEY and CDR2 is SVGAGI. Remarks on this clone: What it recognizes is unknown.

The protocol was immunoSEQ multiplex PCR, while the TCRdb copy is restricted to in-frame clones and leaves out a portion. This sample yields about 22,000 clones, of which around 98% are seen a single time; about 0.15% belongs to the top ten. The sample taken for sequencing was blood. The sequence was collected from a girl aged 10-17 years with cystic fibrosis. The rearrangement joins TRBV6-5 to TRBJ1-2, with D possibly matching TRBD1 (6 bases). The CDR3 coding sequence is TGTGCCAGCAGTCAACCCGGGACAACTAACTATGGCTACACCTTC. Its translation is CASSQPGTTNYGYTF.